Given below is one TCR beta chain in context. The antigen remains undetermined. Germline CDR1 SNHLY, CDR2 FYNNEI. After removal of 9 bases from V and 2 bases from J, the junction contained 13 bases not matched to a gene. The length of the CDR3 is 17 residues. The PCR employed 60 Vbeta primers together with 13 Jbeta primers. The table came from immunoSEQ multiplex PCR; TCRdb's copy has only in-frame clones and leaves some out. This table holds just over 150,000 clones, 75% to 90% found once. These data belong to a study of cytomegalovirus exposure and HLA in healthy donors. Looking at the study overall: Of the donors genotyped, approximately 430 in all, about 81% fell in the Caucasian-associated ancestry cluster.

General observations from the study: Association of a missense DCLRE1C variant with TCR beta V- and J-gene trimming was reported in a later analysis. Within an earlier analysis, most TCR beta V segments proved productive either about 87% or about 30% of the time.

Sequenced sample: PBMCs. The V call is TRBV2, the J call TRBJ2-3, with 11 bases identical to TRBD2. This receptor was identified in a woman under 30 in good health and CMV-seronegative. Here the CDR3 reads CASNLAGGWGSTDTQYF. The CDR3 DNA reads as TGTGCCAGTAATCTAGCGGGAGGATGGGGTTCCACAGATACGCAGTATTTT.